The next 4 T cell receptor beta chains were all read from a single sample in a study of cytomegalovirus exposure and HLA in healthy donors (dated by TCRdb to between 2016 and 2019). The library was produced with the immunoSEQ multiplex PCR assay. For the multiplex PCR, a mixture combining 60 forward primers for TCR Vbeta segments and 13 reverse primers for TCR Jbeta segments was used. This is the immuneACCESS table as TCRdb keeps it, with only in-frame sequences that have V and J called. A part of the clones is gone; compared with another copy, unresolved V genes explain less than half, and the rest is unexplained. For this sample there are about 200,000 clones; around 77% appear just once. About 2.8% of the sample belongs to the ten largest clones. The sequenced sample consisted of PBMCs. These receptors all come from a woman aged 25 to 45 in good health and CMV-seronegative.

This rearrangement joins TRBV7-3 to TRBJ1-6, with D possibly being TRBD1 (6 bases). The ends were cut back, 5 bases at V and 7 bases at J, with 21 bases in the middle. Per the germline V gene, CDR1 is SGHTA and CDR2 is FQGTGA. The CDR3 has 17 amino acids. The CDR3 nucleotides are TGTGCCAGCAGCAAGTATCCCCTTGGACAGAAAAATTCACCCCTCCACTTT. Translated, it gives CASSKYPLGQKNSPLHF.

A note on this clone: At one of its ends the junction is not consistent with the germline gene, which may arise from a read error. The chain has TRBV19 and TRBJ1-2; 7 bases line up with TRBD1. Per the germline V gene, CDR1 is LNHDA and CDR2 is SQIVND (reference sequence). The CDR3 has 15 amino acids. The CDR3 here is CASSISGTAKHGYPF. CDR3 sequence (DNA): TGTGCCAGTAGTATAAGTGGGACAGCTAAGCATGGCTACCCCTTC.

In DNA, the CDR3 is TGTGCCAGTTCGAGAGGACAGGGGGCTGAAGCTTTCTTT. Translated: CASSRGQGAEAFF. The chain links TRBV6-1 to TRBJ1-1; 10 bases match TRBD1. Trimming removed 9 bases from V and 6 bases from J; junction bases left unmatched: 7. From germline, CDR1 is MNHNS and CDR2 SASEGT. The CDR3 is 13 residues long.

This chain connects TRBV21-1 to TRBJ2-5; the table gives TRBD1 as D, unverified against the DNA. TRBV21-1 is reported as a pseudogene. CDR3 length: 15 residues. In nucleotides, the CDR3 is TGTGCCAGCAGCAACCGGGACACCCAGGGGGAGACCCAGTACTTC. Translated: CASSNRDTQGETQYF.